Listed here are 32 T cell receptor beta chains from one sample, sequenced in a study of cytomegalovirus exposure and HLA in healthy donors. In the PCR, 60 Vbeta and 13 Jbeta primers were used. Clones were read by immunoSEQ multiplex PCR, and TCRdb kept only the in-frame ones, dropping some. In the table there are approximately 140,000 clones, approximately 75% of which are singletons. The sample consisted of PBMCs. The receptors stem from a woman aged 40-49 years in good health and CMV-seropositive.

The rearrangement links TRBV6-1 to TRBJ1-2; 7 nucleotides align to TRBD1. Germline-derived CDR1 and CDR2 are MNHNS and SASEGT. This CDR3 comprises 13 residues. V gave up 8 bases and J gave up 6 bases; unmatched junction bases: 9. CDR3 protein: CASGDRVWNGYTF. The CDR3 nucleotides are TGTGCCAGCGGAGACAGGGTATGGAATGGCTACACCTTC.

The chain links TRBV5-4 to TRBJ1-2, with no clear D. CDR3 length equals 14 residues. The germline gives CDR1 SGHNT, CDR2 YYREEE (reference sequence). The ends were cut back, 1 base at V and 4 bases at J, with 11 bases in the middle. CDR3 DNA sequence: TGTGCCAGCAGCTTGCGGGAGACTCTCTATGGCTACACCTTC. Its translation: CASSLRETLYGYTF.

In regard to this clone: Additional DNA sequences in this sample encode the identical CDR3. In nucleotides, the CDR3 is TGTGCCAGCAGTCGGTTACAGGGGGGAGCTTTCTTT. It yields the protein CASSRLQGGAFF. The chain combines TRBV28 with TRBJ1-1; 8 bases are shared with TRBD1. V dropped 5 bases and J dropped 10; count of bases not matched to a gene: 6. CDR3 length: 12 amino acids. Germline-derived CDR1 and CDR2 are MDHEN and SYDVKM.

The chain joins TRBV29-1 to TRBJ1-4, with 7 bases matching TRBD1. Germline V lookup: CDR1 SQVTM, CDR2 ANQGSEA. This CDR3 is built from 15 residues. V shed 4 bases, J shed 4 bases, and the junction held 9 bases outside the gene matches. The DNA of the CDR3 is TGCAGCGTTGGAGCAAAGGGGGCCGATAATGAAAAACTGTTTTTT. It is translated as CSVGAKGADNEKLFF.

The CDR3 DNA reads TGTGCCAGCAGCCAAGAGGGGGCTGCAGGAGAGAAAAAACTGTTTTTT. Translation gives CASSQEGAAGEKKLFF. V usage is TRBV4-2 and J usage is TRBJ1-4; a weak D match, TRBD1 (6 bases). The CDR3 contains 16 residues. Germline loops: CDR1 LGHNA, CDR2 YNFKEQ. V lost 0 bases and J lost 9, with 17 bases in between.

The gene calls are TRBV29-1 and TRBJ2-7; weak D call: TRBD1 (6 bases). Germline V gives CDR1 SQVTM, CDR2 ANQGSEA. The CDR3 covers 13 residues. V was clipped by 5 bases and J by 3 bases, with 14 bases between them. In DNA, the CDR3 is TGCAGCGTTCGACCCTTGGACAGCTACGAGCAGTACTTC. This translates into CSVRPLDSYEQYF.

As concerns this clone: The CDR3 does not end in the conserved phenylalanine or tryptophan, so this is likely a read error. The V call is TRBV7-8, the J call TRBJ1-5; 9 nucleotides align to TRBD1. Germline CDR1 SGHVS, CDR2 FQNEAQ. The V segment lost 5 bases and the J segment 7 bases; nucleotides outside the gene matches: 9. The CDR3 runs to 15 residues. The CDR3 DNA is TGTGCCAGCAGCCCCCGGACAGGGGCGGAGCAGCCCCAGCATGTT. Its translation: CASSPRTGAEQPQHV.

V usage is TRBV5-1 and J usage is TRBJ2-3; perhaps TRBD2 as D (5 bases). With 0 bases removed from V and 10 bases from J, the gap between germline ends came to 15 bases. The CDR3 length is 14 residues. CDR1 and CDR2 (germline): SGHRS, YFSETQ. The CDR3 bases are TGCGCCAGCAGCTTGGTGGACTCGAAAGACCCGCAGTATTTT. Translating gives CASSLVDSKDPQYF.

The CDR3 spells CASSLEVRGTQPQHF. The DNA for the CDR3 is TGTGCCAGCAGCTTAGAGGTTCGGGGGACTCAGCCCCAGCATTTT. The chain has TRBV5-5 and TRBJ1-5; the D gene is possibly TRBD1 (5 bases). The CDR3 is 15 amino acids. CDR1 and CDR2 (germline): SGHKS, YYEKEE (reference sequence). V gave up 2 bases and J gave up 6 bases, with 15 bases separating them.

The gene calls are TRBV27 and TRBJ2-7; a weak D match, TRBD2 (5 bases). V lost 6 bases to trimming and J lost 6 bases, with 12 bases between them. The CDR3 totals 12 residues. CDR1 is MNHEY, CDR2 SMNVEV, per germline (reference sequence). This CDR3 reads CASSGGVREQYF. The CDR3 nucleotides read TGTGCCAGCAGCGGAGGAGTTCGCGAGCAGTACTTC.

V usage is TRBV29-1 and J usage is TRBJ2-7, with D maybe TRBD2 (6 bases). Germline assignment: CDR1 SQVTM and CDR2 ANQGSEA. The CDR3 covers 13 residues. Deletions cut 4 bases from V and 4 bases from J, with 14 bases between. The CDR3: CSVVRDGGYEQYF. The CDR3 DNA reads as TGCAGCGTTGTAAGGGATGGGGGGTACGAGCAGTACTTC.

The chain combines TRBV19 with TRBJ2-3, with TRBD1 matching 7 bases. Trimming took 8 bases from V and 5 from J; bases not matched to a gene: 16. Germline-derived CDR1 and CDR2 are LNHDA and SQIVND (reference sequence). The CDR3 has 16 amino acids. The CDR3 spells CASRPSFRGRLDTQYF. The CDR3 DNA is TGTGCCAGTCGACCCTCATTTAGGGGGCGCTTAGATACGCAGTATTTT.

The V call is TRBV6-5, the J call TRBJ2-7, with TRBD1 matching 9 bases. The CDR3 loop spans 15 amino acids. The trim removed 0 bases at V and 4 bases at J, leaving 4 bases unmatched. The germline V gene has CDR1 MNHEY and CDR2 SVGAGI. DNA for the CDR3: TGTGCCAGCAGTTACTCGATAGGACAGGGGTACGAGCAGTACTTC. Residues: CASSYSIGQGYEQYF.

The chain has TRBV9 and TRBJ2-3; 11 positions match TRBD2. The CDR3 length is 16 residues. Looked up from germline, CDR1 is SGDLS and CDR2 is YYNGEE. The V segment lost 0 bases and the J segment 3 bases; nucleotides outside the gene matches: 3. In DNA form, the CDR3 reads TGTGCCAGCAGCGTAGGACTAGCGGGATTTACAGATACGCAGTATTTT. Translating it yields CASSVGLAGFTDTQYF.

The chain links TRBV20-1 to TRBJ2-3, with D maybe TRBD2 (5 bases). CDR1 DFQATT and CDR2 SNEGSKA come from the germline V gene (reference sequence). The CDR3 runs to 11 residues. Between the trimmed V and J ends, which lost 6 bases and 6 bases, there was a span of 10 bases. The DNA of the CDR3 is TGCAGTGCCCCACTAGTGGATACGCAGTATTTT. It yields the protein CSAPLVDTQYF.

V usage is TRBV4-2 and J usage is TRBJ1-2; D remains ambiguous. V was shortened by 4 bases and J by 8 bases, with 14 bases between the two germline ends. The CDR3 loop spans 13 amino acids. Germline CDR1 reads LGHNA; CDR2 reads YNFKEQ. CDR3 nucleotides: TGTGCCAGCAGCCGGGTGCTAGAGGAGGGCTACACCTTC. Its translation is CASSRVLEEGYTF.

This clone was observed at least ten times. The V call is TRBV4-1, the J call TRBJ1-2, with 8 bases matching TRBD1. V lost 5 bases, J lost 6 bases, and 5 bases stayed unmatched. This CDR3 region has 13 residues. Germline assignment: CDR1 MGHRA and CDR2 YSYEKL. The DNA of the CDR3 is TGCGCCAGCAGCTCGAGGACAGGGAATGGCTACACCTTC. It yields the protein CASSSRTGNGYTF.

The chain employs TRBV27 and TRBJ1-2; 9 nucleotides line up with TRBD1. J was trimmed by 6 bases and V by 3 bases; bases with no gene match: 11. CDR1 MNHEY and CDR2 SMNVEV come from the germline V gene (reference sequence). The CDR3 is 16 amino acids. CDR3 DNA sequence: TGTGCCAGCAGTTTGGGACAGGGCCAGGTTTGGGATGGCTACACCTTC. Protein sequence: CASSLGQGQVWDGYTF.

V usage is TRBV7-3 and J usage is TRBJ1-2; 7 nucleotides align to TRBD1. Germline-derived CDR1 and CDR2 are SGHTA and FQGTGA. The CDR3 has 12 residues. The ends lost 4 bases at V and 12 bases at J; junction bases unmatched: 8. In DNA, the CDR3 is TGTGCCAGCAGCTCAGGGGGTTGCGAGGACACCTTC. Protein sequence: CASSSGGCEDTF.

The rearrangement links TRBV6-6 to TRBJ1-1; D might be TRBD1 (6 bases). Germline V CDR1 and CDR2: MNHNY, SVGAGI (reference sequence). V shed 2 bases and J shed 5 bases, with 12 bases lying between them. This CDR3 is 14 amino acids long. In DNA form, the CDR3 reads TGTGCCAGCAGTTACACGGACAGTTTAACTGAAGCTTTCTTT. It is translated as CASSYTDSLTEAFF.

The chain combines TRBV29-1 with TRBJ1-2, with TRBD1 identical over 11 bases. V gave up 1 base and J gave up 4 bases; unmatched junction bases: 5. Germline V gene data show CDR1 as SQVTM and CDR2 as ANQGSEA. CDR3 length: 15 residues. Here the CDR3 DNA reads TGCAGCGTTGAAGCCGGGACAGGGGGAACCTATGGCTACACCTTC. Its translation: CSVEAGTGGTYGYTF.

The chain links TRBV11-2 to TRBJ2-7, with a weak D call TRBD1 (6 bases). Looked up from germline, CDR1 is SGHAT and CDR2 is FQNNGV. The CDR3 contains 12 residues. Deletions cut 3 bases from V and 4 bases from J, with 7 bases between. CDR3 residues: CASSLQGYEQYF. The CDR3 DNA reads as TGTGCCAGCAGCTTGCAGGGGTACGAGCAGTACTTC.

The CDR3 sequence is CASSLQGWETQYF. In DNA, the CDR3 is TGTGCCAGCAGCTTACAGGGTTGGGAGACCCAGTACTTC. The rearrangement joins TRBV11-2 to TRBJ2-5; a possible D gene is TRBD1 (5 bases). V dropped 2 bases and J dropped 5 bases, with 9 bases sitting between them. Germline CDR1 and CDR2: SGHAT and FQNNGV. There are 13 residues in the CDR3. Variable domain in full (rest from reference TRBV11-2 and TRBJ2-5): EAGVAQSPRYKIIEKRQSVAFWCNPISGHATLYWYQQILGQGPKLLIQFQNNGVVDDSQLPKDRFSAERLKGVDSTLKIQPAKLEDSAVYLCASSLQGWETQYFGPGTRLLVL.

This chain uses TRBV5-1 with TRBJ1-4; 7 bases align to TRBD1. The germline V gene encodes CDR1 SGHRS and CDR2 YFSETQ. Trimming at V came to 0 bases and at J to 5 bases, leaving 7 bases not matched to a gene. The CDR3 runs to 16 residues. CDR3 sequence reads: CASSLAPGQRNEKLFF. The CDR3 coding sequence is TGCGCCAGCAGCTTGGCCCCGGGACAGCGAAATGAAAAACTGTTTTTT.

The rearrangement joins TRBV4-3 to TRBJ2-7; D is ambiguous. Germline loops: CDR1 LGHNA, CDR2 YSLEER. This CDR3 comprises 14 residues. Trimming cost V 0 bases and J 7 bases, with 13 bases left between them. The CDR3 is CASSQELIAGEQYF. The CDR3 DNA follows: TGCGCCAGCAGCCAAGAGTTGATAGCCGGAGAGCAGTACTTC.

The chain recombines TRBV28 with TRBJ1-4; 7 bases match TRBD1. CDR1 is MDHEN and CDR2 is SYDVKM in the germline V gene. V dropped 5 bases and J dropped 11; count of bases not matched to a gene: 14. The CDR3 spans 15 residues. The CDR3 DNA reads as TGTGCCAGCAGTGGCGGGGACAGCCAAGCAGGGAAACTGTTTTTT. Protein product: CASSGGDSQAGKLFF.

The chain carries TRBV10-3 and TRBJ2-3, with 7 bases aligning to TRBD1. The V and J ends lost 9 bases and 6 bases, in that order; junction bases with no gene match: 3. This CDR3 is 11 amino acids long. Germline CDR1 ENHRY, CDR2 SYGVKD. CDR3 sequence reads: CAIATGDTQYF. The CDR3 DNA reads as TGTGCCATAGCGACAGGGGATACGCAGTATTTT.

This chain uses TRBV28 with TRBJ2-1; TRBD1 matches at 9 bases. CDR1 MDHEN and CDR2 SYDVKM come from the germline V gene. Unmatched junction bases numbered 13, after V lost 6 bases and J lost 10 bases. The CDR3 is made up of 15 amino acids. CDR3 residues: CASRPTGGRVGEQFF. The CDR3 nucleotides are TGTGCCAGCAGGCCGACAGGGGGGAGAGTGGGCGAGCAGTTCTTC.

V is TRBV10-3 and J is TRBJ2-3; D gene ambiguous. The CDR3 is made up of 13 amino acids. V was pared by 4 bases and J by 2 bases, with 7 bases between. Germline-derived CDR1 and CDR2 are ENHRY and SYGVKD. The CDR3 loop is CAISGDYTDTQYF. In nucleotides, the CDR3 is TGTGCCATCAGTGGCGATTACACAGATACGCAGTATTTT.

This chain joins TRBV2 and TRBJ1-2; D is ambiguous. Germline CDR1 is SNHLY and CDR2 is FYNNEI. V was clipped by 5 bases and J by 0 bases, with 7 bases between them. This CDR3 is built from 13 residues. CDR3 loop: CASSPSANYGYTF. CDR3 in DNA: TGTGCCAGCAGTCCTTCGGCTAACTATGGCTACACCTTC.

The chain uses TRBV5-1 and TRBJ1-4; tentatively, D is TRBD1 (6 bases). The germline V gene encodes CDR1 SGHRS and CDR2 YFSETQ. Between the trimmed V and J ends, which lost 6 bases and 7 bases, there was a span of 16 bases. The CDR3 contains 14 residues. CDR3 DNA sequence: TGCGCCAGCAATACAGGGCCTTCGGGTGAAAAACTGTTTTTT. Protein sequence: CASNTGPSGEKLFF.

In its sample, this clone was seen a few times. The chain has TRBV4-1 and TRBJ1-2; no reliable D call. Between the trimmed V and J ends, which lost 0 bases and 4 bases, there was a span of 15 bases. The germline gives CDR1 MGHRA, CDR2 YSYEKL. The CDR3 totals 16 residues. The CDR3 here is CASSQEGGRTFYGYTF. The CDR3 bases are TGCGCCAGCAGCCAAGAAGGAGGCAGAACGTTCTATGGCTACACCTTC.